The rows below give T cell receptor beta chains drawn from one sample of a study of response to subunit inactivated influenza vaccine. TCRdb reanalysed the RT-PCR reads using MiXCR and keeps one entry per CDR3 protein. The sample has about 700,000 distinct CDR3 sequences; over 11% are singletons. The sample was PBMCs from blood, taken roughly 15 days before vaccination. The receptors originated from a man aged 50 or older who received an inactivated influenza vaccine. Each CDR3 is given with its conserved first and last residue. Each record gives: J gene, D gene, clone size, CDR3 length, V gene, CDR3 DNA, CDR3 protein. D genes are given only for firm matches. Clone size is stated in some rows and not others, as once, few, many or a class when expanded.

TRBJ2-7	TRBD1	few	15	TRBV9	TGTGCCAGCAGCACCCAAGGGAACAGGGGACACGAGCAGTACTTC	CASSTQGNRGHEQYF
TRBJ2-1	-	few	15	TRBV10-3	TGTGCCATCAGTGAGGGATGGGACGGTATCAATGAGCAGTTCTTC	CAISEGWDGINEQFF
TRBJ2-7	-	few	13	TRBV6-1	TGTGCCAGCAGTCGCGGACAGTCCCTCGAGCAGTACTTC	CASSRGQSLEQYF
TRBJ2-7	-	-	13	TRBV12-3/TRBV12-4	TGTGCCAGCGGCCAGGGAGAGTCCTACGAGCAGTACTTC	CASGQGESYEQYF
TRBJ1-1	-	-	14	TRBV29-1	TGCAGCGTTCTGTCCCAGGGGTCGAACACTGAAGCTTTCTTT	CSVLSQGSNTEAFF
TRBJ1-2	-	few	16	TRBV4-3	TGCGCCAGCAGCCAAGCGGTTTCGGGAGCTAACTATGGCTACACCTTC	CASSQAVSGANYGYTF
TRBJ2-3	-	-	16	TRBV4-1	TGCGCCAGCAGCTCCCTCGTCTTCTTGGAGGCAGATACGCAGTATTTT	CASSSLVFLEADTQYF
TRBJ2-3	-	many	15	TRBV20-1	TGCAGTGCTAGTCGGCGGGACCCCATCACAGATACGCAGTATTTT	CSASRRDPITDTQYF
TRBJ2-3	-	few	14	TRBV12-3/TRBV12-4	TGTGCCAGCAGGATAGAAACTAGCACAGATACGCAGTATTTT	CASRIETSTDTQYF
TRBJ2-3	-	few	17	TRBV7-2	TGTGCCAGCAGCGCCCCGAGGGGACTCTTAAGCACAGATACGCAGTATTTT	CASSAPRGLLSTDTQYF
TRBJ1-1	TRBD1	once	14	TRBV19	TGTGCCAGTAGTATCCAGGGGGTGCGCACTGAAGCTTTCTTT	CASSIQGVRTEAFF
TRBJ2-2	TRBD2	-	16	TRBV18	TGTGCCAGCTCACCACCTCAGCGGGGGAACACCGGGGAGCTGTTTTTT	CASSPPQRGNTGELFF
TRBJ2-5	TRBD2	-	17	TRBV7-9	TGTGCCAGCAGCTTAGAGGCTGTAGCGGGAGGCCTGGGGACCCAGTACTTC	CASSLEAVAGGLGTQYF
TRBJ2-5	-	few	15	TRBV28	TGTGCCAGCAGTTCCCAAGTGGGGTCCCGAGAGACCCAGTACTTC	CASSSQVGSRETQYF
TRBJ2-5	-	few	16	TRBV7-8	TGTGCCAGCAGCTCCCTCGGACAGAGAGACCAAGAGACCCAGTACTTC	CASSSLGQRDQETQYF
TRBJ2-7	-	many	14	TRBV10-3	TGTGCCATCAGTGATGCACAGGGCTTCGACGAGCAGTACTTC	CAISDAQGFDEQYF
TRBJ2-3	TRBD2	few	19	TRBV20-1	TGCAGTGCTGACTCCGGACTAGCGGGCTCCCGGTCTTACACAGATACGCAGTATTTT	CSADSGLAGSRSYTDTQYF
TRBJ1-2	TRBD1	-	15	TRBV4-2	TGTGCCAGCAGCCAAGAGGACAGGGGGCTTAATGGCTACACCTTC	CASSQEDRGLNGYTF
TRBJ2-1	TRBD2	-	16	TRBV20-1	TGCAGTGCTAGAGATCAGGGGACTAGCGGGAGCTATGAGCAGTTCTTC	CSARDQGTSGSYEQFF
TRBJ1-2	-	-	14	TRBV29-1	TGCAGCGTGACTGACGGGAGGAGAGTGAATGGCTACACCTTC	CSVTDGRRVNGYTF